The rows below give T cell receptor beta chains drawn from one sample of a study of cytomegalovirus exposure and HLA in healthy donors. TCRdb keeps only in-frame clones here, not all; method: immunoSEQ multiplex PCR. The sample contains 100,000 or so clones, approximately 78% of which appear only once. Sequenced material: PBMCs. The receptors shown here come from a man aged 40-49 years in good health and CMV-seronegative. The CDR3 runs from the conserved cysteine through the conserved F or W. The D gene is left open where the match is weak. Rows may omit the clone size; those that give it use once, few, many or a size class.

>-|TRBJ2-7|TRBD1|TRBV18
CASHRPGQGDDEQYF
TGTGCCAGCCATCGGCCGGGACAGGGGGATGATGAGCAGTACTTC
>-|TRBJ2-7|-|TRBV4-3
CASSQDDSTYEQYF
TGCGCCAGCAGCCAAGACGACAGCACCTACGAGCAGTACTTC
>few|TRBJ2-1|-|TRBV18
CASSQNNEQFF
TGTGCCAGCTCTCAGAACAATGAGCAGTTCTTC
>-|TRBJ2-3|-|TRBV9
CASSGGSPADTQYF
TGTGCCAGCAGCGGCGGATCTCCGGCAGATACGCAGTATTTT
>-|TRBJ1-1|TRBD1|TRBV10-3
CAIMTGRNTEAFF
TGTGCCATCATGACAGGGCGGAACACTGAAGCTTTCTTT
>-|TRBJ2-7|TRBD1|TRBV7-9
CASSPTGGETYEQYF
TGTGCCAGCAGCCCAACAGGGGGCGAAACCTACGAGCAGTACTTC
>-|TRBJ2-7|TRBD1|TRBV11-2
CASSLEGTVSSYEQYF
TGTGCCAGCAGCTTAGAAGGGACAGTGAGCTCCTACGAGCAGTACTTC
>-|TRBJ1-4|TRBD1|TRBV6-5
CASSDRGPNEKLFF
TGTGCCAGCAGTGACAGGGGCCCCAATGAAAAACTGTTTTTT
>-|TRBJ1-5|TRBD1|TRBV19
CALGDRNQPQHF
TGTGCTCTAGGGGACAGAAATCAGCCCCAGCATTTT
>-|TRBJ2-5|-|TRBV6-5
CASSYQIAGLCHF
TGTGCCAGCAGTTACCAAATTGCGGGACTCTGTCACTTC
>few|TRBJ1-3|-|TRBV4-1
CASSQVSSNTIYF
TGCGCCAGCAGCCAAGTGTCGAGTAACACCATATATTTT
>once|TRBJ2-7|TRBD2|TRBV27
CASRGGDEQYF
TGTGCCAGCAGGGGAGGGGACGAGCAGTACTTC
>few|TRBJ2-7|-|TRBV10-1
CASSDLQQGYEQYF
TGCGCCAGCAGTGATTTACAACAGGGTTACGAGCAGTACTTC
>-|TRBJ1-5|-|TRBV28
CASSVQGLRQPQHF
TGTGCCAGCAGCGTACAGGGTTTACGCCAGCCCCAGCATTTT